The sequence of this TCR beta chain was determined in a study of type 1 regulatory T cells. About this clonotype: What it binds is not known.

This CDR3 is built from 15 residues. Germline lookup yields CDR1 KGHSH and CDR2 LQKENI. Trimming shortened V by 3 bases and J by 10 bases, and 19 bases separated the two germline ends. MiXCR, run by TCRdb on the reads, gives a single entry per CDR3 protein. The repertoire consists of approximately 25,000 distinct CDR3 sequences, with roughly 50% occurring once and the leading ten covering around 5%. The V and J genes are TRBV18 and TRBJ1-3; no firm D call. Input material: cultured T cells, either the whole culture or a sorted T cell fraction (not recorded which). The sequence came from a human donor in good health. CDR3: CASSPKLQYLDTIYF. CDR3 bases: TGTGCCAGCTCACCGAAGCTACAGTATCTGGATACCATATATTTT.